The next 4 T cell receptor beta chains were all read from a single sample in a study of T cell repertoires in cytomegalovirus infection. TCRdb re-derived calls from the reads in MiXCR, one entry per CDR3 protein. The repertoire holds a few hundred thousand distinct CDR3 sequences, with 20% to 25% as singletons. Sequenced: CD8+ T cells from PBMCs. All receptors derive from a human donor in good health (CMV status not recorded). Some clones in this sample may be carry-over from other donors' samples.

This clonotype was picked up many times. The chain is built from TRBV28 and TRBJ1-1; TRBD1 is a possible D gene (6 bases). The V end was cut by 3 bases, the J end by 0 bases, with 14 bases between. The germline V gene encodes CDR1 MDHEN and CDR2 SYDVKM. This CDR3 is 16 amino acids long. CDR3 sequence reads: CASSFRGGGLNTEAFF. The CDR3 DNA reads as TGTGCCAGCAGTTTTCGGGGGGGGGGCCTGAACACTGAAGCTTTCTTT.

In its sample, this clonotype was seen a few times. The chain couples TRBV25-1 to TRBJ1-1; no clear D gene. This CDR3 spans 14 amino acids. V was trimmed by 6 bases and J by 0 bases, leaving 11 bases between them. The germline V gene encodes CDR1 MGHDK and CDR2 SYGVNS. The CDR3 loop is CASRRWRVNTEAFF. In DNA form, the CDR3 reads TGTGCCAGCAGGCGTTGGCGGGTGAACACTGAAGCTTTCTTT.

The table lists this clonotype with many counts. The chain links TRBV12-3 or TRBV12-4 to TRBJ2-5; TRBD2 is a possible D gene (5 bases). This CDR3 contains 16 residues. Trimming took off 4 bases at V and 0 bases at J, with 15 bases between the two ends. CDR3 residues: CASSSPHSGYQETQYF. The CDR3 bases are TGTGCCAGCAGTTCCCCCCACTCGGGGTACCAAGAGACCCAGTACTTC.

This CDR3 reads CASSQWTGVNTEAFF. CDR3 bases: TGTGCCAGCAGCCAATGGACAGGGGTGAACACTGAAGCTTTCTTT. This rearrangement joins TRBV14 to TRBJ1-1; 9 bases match TRBD1. The CDR3 spans 15 residues. V lost 2 bases, J lost 0 bases, and 1 base stayed unmatched. Per the germline V gene, CDR1 is SGHDN and CDR2 is FVKESK.